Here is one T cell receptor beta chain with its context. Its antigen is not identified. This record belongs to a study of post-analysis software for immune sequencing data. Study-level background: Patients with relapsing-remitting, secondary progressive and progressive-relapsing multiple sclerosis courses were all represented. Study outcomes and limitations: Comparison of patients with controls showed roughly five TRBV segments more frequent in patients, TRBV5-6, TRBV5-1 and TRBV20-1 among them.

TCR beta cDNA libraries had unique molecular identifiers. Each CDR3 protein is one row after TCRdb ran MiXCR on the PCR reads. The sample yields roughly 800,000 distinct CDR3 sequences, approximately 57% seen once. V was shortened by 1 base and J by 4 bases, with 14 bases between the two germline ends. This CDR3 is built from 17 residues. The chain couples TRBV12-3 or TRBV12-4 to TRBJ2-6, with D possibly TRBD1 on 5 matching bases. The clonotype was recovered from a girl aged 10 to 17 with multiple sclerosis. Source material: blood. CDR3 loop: CASSLVQGSTGANVLTF. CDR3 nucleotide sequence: TGTGCCAGCAGTTTAGTCCAGGGATCTACCGGGGCCAACGTCCTGACTTTC.